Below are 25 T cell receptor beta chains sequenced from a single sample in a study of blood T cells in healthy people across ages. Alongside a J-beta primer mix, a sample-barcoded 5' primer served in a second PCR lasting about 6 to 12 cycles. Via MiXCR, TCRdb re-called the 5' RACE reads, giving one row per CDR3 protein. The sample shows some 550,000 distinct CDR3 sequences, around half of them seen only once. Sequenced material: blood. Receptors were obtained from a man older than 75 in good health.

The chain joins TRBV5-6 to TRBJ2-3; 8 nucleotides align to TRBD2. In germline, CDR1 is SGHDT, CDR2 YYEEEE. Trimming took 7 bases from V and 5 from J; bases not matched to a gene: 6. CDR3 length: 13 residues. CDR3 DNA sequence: TGTGCCAGCTGTAGCGGGACTAGAGATACGCAGTATTTT. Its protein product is CASCSGTRDTQYF.

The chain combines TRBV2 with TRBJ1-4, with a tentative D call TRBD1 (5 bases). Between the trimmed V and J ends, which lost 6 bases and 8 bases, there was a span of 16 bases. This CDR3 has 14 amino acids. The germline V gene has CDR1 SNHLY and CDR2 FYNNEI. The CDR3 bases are TGTGCCAGCAGGGCCAGGGATGCGGTGGAAAAACTGTTTTTT. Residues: CASRARDAVEKLFF. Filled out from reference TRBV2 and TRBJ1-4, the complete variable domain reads EPEVTQTPSHQVTQMGQEVILRCVPISNHLYFYWYRQILGQKVEFLVSFYNNEISEKSEIFDDQFSVERPDGSNFTLKIRSTKLEDSAMYFCASRARDAVEKLFFGSGTQLSVL.

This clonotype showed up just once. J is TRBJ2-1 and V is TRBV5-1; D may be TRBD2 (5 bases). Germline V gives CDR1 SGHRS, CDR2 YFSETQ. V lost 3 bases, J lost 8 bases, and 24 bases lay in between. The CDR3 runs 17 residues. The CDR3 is CASSWGTSTGIFDEQFF. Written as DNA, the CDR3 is TGCGCCAGCAGCTGGGGAACTAGTACGGGGATCTTCGATGAGCAGTTCTTC.

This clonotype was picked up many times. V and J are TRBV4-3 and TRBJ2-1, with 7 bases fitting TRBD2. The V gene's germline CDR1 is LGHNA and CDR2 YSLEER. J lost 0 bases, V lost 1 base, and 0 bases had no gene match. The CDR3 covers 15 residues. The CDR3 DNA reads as TGCGCCAGCAGCCAAGGGGGGGGCTCCTACAATGAGCAGTTCTTC. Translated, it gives CASSQGGGSYNEQFF.

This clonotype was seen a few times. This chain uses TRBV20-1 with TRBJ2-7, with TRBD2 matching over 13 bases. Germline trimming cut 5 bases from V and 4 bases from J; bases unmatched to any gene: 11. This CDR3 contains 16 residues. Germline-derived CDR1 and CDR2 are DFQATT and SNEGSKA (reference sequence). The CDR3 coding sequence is TGCAGTGCTCGACCCGGACTAGCGGGAGTTGTGTACGAGCAGTACTTC. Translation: CSARPGLAGVVYEQYF.

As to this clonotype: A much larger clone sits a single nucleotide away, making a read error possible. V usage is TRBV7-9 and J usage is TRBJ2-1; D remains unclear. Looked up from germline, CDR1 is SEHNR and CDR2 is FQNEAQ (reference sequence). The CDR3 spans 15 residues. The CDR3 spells CTSSPGSFAGNEQFF. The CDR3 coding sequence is TGTACCAGCAGCCCCGGTTCATTTGCCGGCAATGAGCAGTTCTTC.

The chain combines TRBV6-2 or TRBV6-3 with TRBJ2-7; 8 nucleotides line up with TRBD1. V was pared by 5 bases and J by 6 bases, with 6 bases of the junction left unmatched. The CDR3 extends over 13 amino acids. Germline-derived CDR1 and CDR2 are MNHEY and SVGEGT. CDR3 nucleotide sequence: TGTGCCAGCAGTGCGACAGGGGTTCCCGAGCAGTACTTC. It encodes CASSATGVPEQYF.

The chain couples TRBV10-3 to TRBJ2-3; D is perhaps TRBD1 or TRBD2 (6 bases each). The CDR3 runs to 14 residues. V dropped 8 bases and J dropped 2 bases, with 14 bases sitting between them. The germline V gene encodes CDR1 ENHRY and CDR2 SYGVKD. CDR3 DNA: TGTGCCATCGCGGGGACAAGTAACACAGATACGCAGTATTTT. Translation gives CAIAGTSNTDTQYF.

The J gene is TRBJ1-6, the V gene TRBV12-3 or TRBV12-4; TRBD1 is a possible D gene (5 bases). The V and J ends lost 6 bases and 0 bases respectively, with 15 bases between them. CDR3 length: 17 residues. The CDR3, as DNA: TGTGCCAGCAGAACGGGACCCCTCAGCTCCTATAATTCACCCCTCCACTTT. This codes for CASRTGPLSSYNSPLHF.

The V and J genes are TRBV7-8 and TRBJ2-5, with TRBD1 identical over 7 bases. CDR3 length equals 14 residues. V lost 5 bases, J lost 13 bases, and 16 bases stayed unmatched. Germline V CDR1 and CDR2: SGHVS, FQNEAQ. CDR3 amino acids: CASSTRDSKADLYF. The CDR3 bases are TGTGCCAGCAGCACCAGGGACAGCAAAGCAGACTTGTACTTC.

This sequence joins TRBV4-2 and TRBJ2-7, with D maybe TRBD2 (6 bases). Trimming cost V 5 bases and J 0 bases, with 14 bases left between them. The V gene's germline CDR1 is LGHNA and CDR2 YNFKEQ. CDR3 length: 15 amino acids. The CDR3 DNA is TGTGCCAGCAGCGAAAGGGCGGGAAGCTCCTACGAGCAGTACTTC. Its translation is CASSERAGSSYEQYF.

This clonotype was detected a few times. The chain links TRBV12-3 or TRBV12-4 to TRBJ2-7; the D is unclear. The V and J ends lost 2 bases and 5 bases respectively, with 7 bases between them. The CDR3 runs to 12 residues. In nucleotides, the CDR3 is TGTGCCAGCAGTTTAAATTCAAACGAGCAGTACTTC. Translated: CASSLNSNEQYF.

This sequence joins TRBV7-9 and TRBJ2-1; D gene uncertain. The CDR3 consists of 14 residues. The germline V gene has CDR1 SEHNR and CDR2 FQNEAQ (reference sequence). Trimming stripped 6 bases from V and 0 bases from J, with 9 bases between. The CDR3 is CASSQEFSYNEQFF. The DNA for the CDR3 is TGTGCCAGCAGTCAGGAGTTCTCCTACAATGAGCAGTTCTTC.

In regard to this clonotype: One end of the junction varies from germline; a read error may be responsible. CDR3 sequence (DNA): TGTGCCAGCAGTTATAGCGCACGGGACGCGGCGAAGAGCACGGATACGCAGTATTTT. Translation gives CASSYSARDAAKSTDTQYF. V usage is TRBV6-5 and J usage is TRBJ2-3; the D call may be TRBD1 or TRBD2 (5 bases each). Germline-derived CDR1 and CDR2 are MNHEY and SVGAGI. This CDR3 contains 19 residues.

CDR3 loop: CASSPRAGGSETQYF. The DNA for the CDR3 is TGTGCCAGCAGTCCCCGGGCAGGGGGTTCAGAGACCCAGTACTTC. The chain recombines TRBV6-6 with TRBJ2-5; 7 bases match TRBD1. With 5 bases clipped from V and 4 bases from J, the junction kept 10 bases outside the gene matches. Per the germline V gene, CDR1 is MNHNY and CDR2 is SVGAGI (reference sequence). The CDR3 runs to 15 residues.

The CDR3 DNA follows: TGTGCCAGCAGCTTAGGGATGGATACGCAGTATTTT. Amino acid sequence: CASSLGMDTQYF. J is TRBJ2-3 and V is TRBV7-2; D uncertain. This CDR3 comprises 12 residues. V lost 1 base and J lost 6, with 5 bases in between. Germline values: CDR1 SGHTA, CDR2 FQGNSA.

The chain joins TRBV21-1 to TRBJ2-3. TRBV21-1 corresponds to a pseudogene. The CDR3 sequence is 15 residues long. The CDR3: CASSKGRTNTDTQYF. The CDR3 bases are TGTGCCAGCAGCAAGGGCAGGACGAACACAGATACGCAGTATTTT.

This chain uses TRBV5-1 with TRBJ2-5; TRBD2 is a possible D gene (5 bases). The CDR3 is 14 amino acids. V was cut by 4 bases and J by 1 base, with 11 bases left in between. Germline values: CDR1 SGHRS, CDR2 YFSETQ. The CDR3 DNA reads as TGCGCCAGCAGCCCGCCGGGATCCCAAGAGACCCAGTACTTC. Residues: CASSPPGSQETQYF.

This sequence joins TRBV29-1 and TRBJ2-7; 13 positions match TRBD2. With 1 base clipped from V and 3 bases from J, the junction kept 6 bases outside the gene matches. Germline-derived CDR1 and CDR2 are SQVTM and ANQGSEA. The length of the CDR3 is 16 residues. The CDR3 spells CSVEVRLAGGLYEQYF. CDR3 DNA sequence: TGCAGCGTTGAAGTCCGACTAGCGGGAGGCCTCTACGAGCAGTACTTC.

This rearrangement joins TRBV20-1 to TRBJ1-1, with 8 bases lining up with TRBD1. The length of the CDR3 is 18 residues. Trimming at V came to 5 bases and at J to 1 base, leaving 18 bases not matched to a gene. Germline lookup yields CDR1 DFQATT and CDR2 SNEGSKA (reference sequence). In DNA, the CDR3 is TGCAGTGCTTCCCGGGACAGGTGGGGCCCCTACCGGAACACTGAAGCTTTCTTT. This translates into CSASRDRWGPYRNTEAFF.

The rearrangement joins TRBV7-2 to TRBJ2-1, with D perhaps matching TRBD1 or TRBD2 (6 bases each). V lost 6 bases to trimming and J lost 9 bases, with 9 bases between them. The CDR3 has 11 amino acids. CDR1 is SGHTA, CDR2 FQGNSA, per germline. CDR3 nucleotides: TGTGCCAGCAGGGAGGGGGTTGAGCAGTTCTTC. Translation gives CASREGVEQFF. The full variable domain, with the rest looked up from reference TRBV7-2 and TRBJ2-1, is GAGVSQSPSNKVTEKGKDVELRCDPISGHTALYWYRQSLGQGLEFLIYFQGNSAPDKSGLPSDRFSAERTGGSVSTLTIQRTQQEDSAVYLCASREGVEQFFGPGTRLTVL.

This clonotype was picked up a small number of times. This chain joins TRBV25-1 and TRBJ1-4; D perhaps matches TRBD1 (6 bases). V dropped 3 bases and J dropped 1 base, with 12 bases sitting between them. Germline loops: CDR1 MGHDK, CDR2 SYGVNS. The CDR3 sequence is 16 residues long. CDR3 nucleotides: TGTGCCAGCAGTGATACCAGGGGAGGAACTAATGAAAAACTGTTTTTT. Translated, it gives CASSDTRGGTNEKLFF.

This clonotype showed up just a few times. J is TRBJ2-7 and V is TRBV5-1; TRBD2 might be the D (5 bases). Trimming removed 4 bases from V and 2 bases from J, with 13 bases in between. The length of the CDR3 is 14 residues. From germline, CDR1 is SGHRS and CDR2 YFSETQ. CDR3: CASSPLSGTYEQYF. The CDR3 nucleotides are TGCGCCAGCAGCCCCCTCTCGGGGACCTACGAGCAGTACTTC. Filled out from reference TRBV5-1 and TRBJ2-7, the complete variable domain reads KAGVTQTPRYLIKTRGQQVTLSCSPISGHRSVSWYQQTPGQGLQFLFEYFSETQRNKGNFPGRFSGRQFSNSRSEMNVSTLELGDSALYLCASSPLSGTYEQYFGPGTRLTVT.

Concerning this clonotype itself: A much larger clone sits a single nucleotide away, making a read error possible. DNA of the CDR3: TGTGCCAGCAGCCGAGGACTAGCGGGGGGGCTCGGGTACAATGAGCAGTACTTC. Its protein is CASSRGLAGGLGYNEQYF. J is TRBJ2-1 and V is TRBV7-9; 15 bases are a match to TRBD2. The J call may be incorrect, as the DNA end agrees better with TRBJ2-7. Germline values: CDR1 SEHNR, CDR2 FQNEAQ (reference sequence). CDR3 length: 18 residues.

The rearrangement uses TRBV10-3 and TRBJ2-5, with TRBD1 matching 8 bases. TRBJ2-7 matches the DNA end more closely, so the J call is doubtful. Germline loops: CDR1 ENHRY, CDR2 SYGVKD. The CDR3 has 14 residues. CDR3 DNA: TGTGCCATCAGTGAGGGGCAGGGGGCCCGCGAGCAGTACTTC. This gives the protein CAISEGQGAREQYF.